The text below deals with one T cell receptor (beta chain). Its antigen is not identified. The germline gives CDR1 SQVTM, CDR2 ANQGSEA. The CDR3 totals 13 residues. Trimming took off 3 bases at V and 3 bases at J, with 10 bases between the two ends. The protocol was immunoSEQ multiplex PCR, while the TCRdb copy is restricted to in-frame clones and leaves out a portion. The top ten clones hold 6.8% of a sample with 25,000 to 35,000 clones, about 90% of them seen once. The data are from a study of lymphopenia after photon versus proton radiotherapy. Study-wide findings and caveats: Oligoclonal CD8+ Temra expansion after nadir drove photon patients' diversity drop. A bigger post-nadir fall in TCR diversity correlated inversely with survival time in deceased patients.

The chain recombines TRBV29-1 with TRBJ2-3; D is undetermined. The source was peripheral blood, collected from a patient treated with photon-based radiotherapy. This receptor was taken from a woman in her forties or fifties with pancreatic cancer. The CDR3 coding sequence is TGCAGCGTTGAGGGCAGTCTAACAGATACGCAGTATTTT. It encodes CSVEGSLTDTQYF.